These 6 T cell receptor beta chains were sequenced from one sample in a study of T cells in Graves' hyperthyroidism and ophthalmopathy. TCR beta CDR3 regions were amplified from RNA transcripts. In the first-round RT-PCR of the TCR CDR3, the HTBI primer set was used. MiXCR, applied by TCRdb to the multiplex PCR reads, yields one record per CDR3 protein. In the table there are 490,000 or so distinct CDR3 sequences, 35% to 50% of which are singletons. The sequenced sample consisted of peripheral blood or thyroid tissue (not recorded which). These TCRs come from an adult woman with Graves' disease, either hyperthyroidism or ophthalmopathy (not recorded which).

This chain uses TRBV9 with TRBJ1-1, with unresolved D. Germline V gene data show CDR1 as SGDLS and CDR2 as YYNGEE. V was cut by 4 bases and J by 1 base, with 14 bases left in between. The CDR3 extends over 15 amino acids. CDR3 nucleotide sequence: TGTGCCAGCAGCCGCCGAGTTGGGCAGAACACTGAAGCTTTCTTT. This encodes CASSRRVGQNTEAFF.

This clonotype was picked up a small number of times. The V gene is TRBV20-1, the J gene TRBJ2-7, with 8 bases aligning to TRBD2. This CDR3 is built from 14 residues. CDR1 and CDR2 from the germline V gene are DFQATT and SNEGSKA (reference sequence). Germline trimming cut 2 bases from V and 4 bases from J; bases unmatched to any gene: 7. In nucleotides, the CDR3 is TGCAGTGCTAGACCGGGGACTAGAGATTACGAGCAGTACTTC. Translating gives CSARPGTRDYEQYF.

This chain links TRBV12-5 with TRBJ1-1, with D possibly matching TRBD1 (6 bases). Trimming took 0 bases from V and 0 from J, leaving 14 bases between them. This CDR3 is built from 17 residues. Germline lookup yields CDR1 LGHNT and CDR2 FRNRAP. The CDR3 nucleotides are TGTGCTAGTGGTTTGGTACTTGGGGGGCGACTGAACACTGAAGCTTTCTTT. Translating it yields CASGLVLGGRLNTEAFF.

Only a few counts were recorded for this clonotype. This CDR3 reads CASNAGLAVQTQYF. CDR3 coding DNA: TGTGCCAGCAATGCGGGACTAGCCGTTCAGACCCAGTACTTC. The gene calls are TRBV12-3 or TRBV12-4 and TRBJ2-5, with TRBD2 matching 9 bases. Losses at the gene ends were 7 bases for V and 6 bases for J; bases not matched to a gene: 9. The CDR3 extends over 14 amino acids.

As to this clonotype: The junction does not match germline at one end; this may be a read error. The V call is TRBV27, the J call TRBJ1-2; TRBD1 might be the D (5 bases). The V gene's germline CDR1 is MNHEY and CDR2 SMNVEV (reference sequence). The CDR3 contains 12 residues. For the CDR3, the DNA is TGTGCCAGCAGTGGGGCAGAGAGTGGCTACGCCTTC. It is translated as CASSGAESGYAF.

This sequence joins TRBV7-9 and TRBJ2-5, with D perhaps TRBD2 (6 bases). V was trimmed by 8 bases and J by 5 bases, leaving 24 bases between them. The CDR3 loop spans 16 amino acids. Germline CDR1 SEHNR, CDR2 FQNEAQ (reference sequence). The CDR3 DNA follows: TGTGCCAGCGGACTCCCCTACCGGCGGGAAGGGGAGACCCAGTACTTC. This sequence encodes CASGLPYRREGETQYF.